Listed below are T cell receptor beta chains from one sample, sequenced in a study of T-cell memory formation after mild COVID-19. TCRdb redid the calling of the 5' RACE reads with MiXCR, one entry per CDR3 protein. The sample contains just over 300,000 distinct CDR3 sequences, approximately 19% of which appear only once. The sequencing sample was made of PBMCs or a T cell subset sorted from them (not recorded which). These receptors all come from a man between 18 and 29 years old who had mild COVID-19 (a few samples of this study predate the infection). Cell type and time point are not known. CDR3s include the opening cysteine and the closing phenylalanine or tryptophan. A D gene is named only where the DNA matches it firmly. A clone size is listed for some rows: how often the clone was seen (once, few, many), or a class if it is expanded.

cdr3_nt cdr3_aa j_call d_call v_call clone_size
TGTGCCAGCAGTTACTTAGCGGGACGTACAGATACGCAGTATTTT CASSYLAGRTDTQYF TRBJ2-3 TRBD2 TRBV6-6 few
TGTGCCAGCAGTGACCGCGGGGTTGGCTACACCTTC CASSDRGVGYTF TRBJ1-2 NA TRBV6-2/TRBV6-3 few
TGTGCCAGCTCACGGACAGGGGCGGCCTGGGACACCGGGGAGCTGTTTTTT CASSRTGAAWDTGELFF TRBJ2-2 TRBD1 TRBV18 NA
TGTGCCAGCAGCCGGAGCTCCTTCAGCGGGGGGGAGACCCAGTACTTC CASSRSSFSGGETQYF TRBJ2-5 TRBD2 TRBV6-5 NA
TGTGCCAGCTCCCGAGGACAGGGGGCAGACGAGCAGTACTTC CASSRGQGADEQYF TRBJ2-7 TRBD1 TRBV18 NA
TGCAGTGCTAATCAGGGGAACTCTGGAAACACCATATATTTT CSANQGNSGNTIYF TRBJ1-3 NA TRBV20-1 NA
TGCGCCAGCAGCCAAGTGGCAGGTGACCAAGAGACCCAGTACTTC CASSQVAGDQETQYF TRBJ2-5 NA TRBV4-3 NA
TGTGCCATCAGCCCGCGGACAGGGAATAATTCACCCCTCCACTTT CAISPRTGNNSPLHF TRBJ1-6 TRBD1 TRBV10-3 NA
TGTGCTAGCAGCTTTGCGGGACAGAGTACCGGGGAGCTGTTTTTT CASSFAGQSTGELFF TRBJ2-2 NA TRBV7-7 NA
TGTGCCAGCAGCTTGGATAGGGGACAGGGGAAACTCTACGAGCAGTACTTC CASSLDRGQGKLYEQYF TRBJ2-7 TRBD1 TRBV5-5 few
TGTGCCAGCGGCGCAGGGGGCGGAGACGAAAAACTGTTTTTT CASGAGGGDEKLFF TRBJ1-4 TRBD1 TRBV2 few
TGCGCCAGCAGCCAAGATCGGGACGGCACTAACTATGGCTACACCTTC CASSQDRDGTNYGYTF TRBJ1-2 NA TRBV4-1 few
TGTGCCAGCAGCACACGCCTGGGGTTTGGCTACACCTTC CASSTRLGFGYTF TRBJ1-2 NA TRBV7-9 few
TGTGCCAGCAGCCAGGGCGGACAGGGAGGATCCACTGAAGCTTTCTTT CASSQGGQGGSTEAFF TRBJ1-1 TRBD1 TRBV11-2 few
TGTGCCAGCATGGACAGTTCCTCCTACGAGCAGTACTTC CASMDSSSYEQYF TRBJ2-7 NA TRBV2 NA
TGCAGCGTTGGCTCTGAGTTAGGGTCGTCGGAATATACGCAGTATTTT CSVGSELGSSEYTQYF TRBJ2-3 NA TRBV29-1 few
TGTGCCAGCAGCTTGGGGGAGGGGTCCTACGAGCAGTACTTC CASSLGEGSYEQYF TRBJ2-7 TRBD2 TRBV7-6 NA
TGTGCCAGCAGCCGGACTGGACAGGGGCGCGGAATTGGCTACACCTTC CASSRTGQGRGIGYTF TRBJ1-2 TRBD1 TRBV28 NA
TGCGCCAGCAGCGCGGGCGGTGGGGGGCATTTT CASSAGGGGHF TRBJ2-3 NA TRBV5-1 few
TGTGCCAGCAGCCAAAGGGCAGGGGTTGGCTACACCTTC CASSQRAGVGYTF TRBJ1-2 NA TRBV3-1 few
TGTGCCAGCAGTTACCCCCTTGTGGGGCTACCCTACGAGCAGTACTTC CASSYPLVGLPYEQYF TRBJ2-7 NA TRBV6-2/TRBV6-3 few
TGTGCCACCAGTTTGCAGGACAGGGGGAAAGATACGCAGTATTTT CATSLQDRGKDTQYF TRBJ2-3 TRBD1 TRBV24-1 few
TGCAGTGCCTCGGGACTAGCGGGGATCACAGATACGCAGTATTTT CSASGLAGITDTQYF TRBJ2-3 TRBD2 TRBV20-1 NA
TGCGCCAGCAGCTTGGGATCTGTCTCCTACGAGCAGTACTTC CASSLGSVSYEQYF TRBJ2-7 NA TRBV5-1 many
TGTGCCAGCAGCGCACAGGAGGGGAGCGGGGGGTACAATGAGCAGTTCTTC CASSAQEGSGGYNEQFF TRBJ2-1 TRBD2 TRBV7-6 NA
TGTGCCAGCAGCTTAGCGAGGAACAGCGGGGGGCGAATCAATGAGCAGTTCTTC CASSLARNSGGRINEQFF TRBJ2-1 TRBD2 TRBV7-6 NA
TGTGCCAACGGGGCGGATAGCAATCAGCCCCAGCATTTT CANGADSNQPQHF TRBJ1-5 NA TRBV28 few
TGTGCCAGCAGCCCACGAGGGGGACAGAAAAACACCGGGGAGCTGTTTTTT CASSPRGGQKNTGELFF TRBJ2-2 TRBD1 TRBV7-3 NA
TGTGCCAGCAGCTTAGAGTGGGGGCATTCACCCCTCCACTTT CASSLEWGHSPLHF TRBJ1-6 NA TRBV7-2 once
TGCGCCAGCAGCTTGGAGGAAAACTACTCCTACGAGCAGTACTTC CASSLEENYSYEQYF TRBJ2-7 NA TRBV5-1 few
TGTGCCAGCAGGACCCCCGGGGGGATTTATGGCTACACCTTC CASRTPGGIYGYTF TRBJ1-2 NA TRBV28 NA
TGTGCCAGCAGCTTGGCCAGGGCATCACGGTCGGGTGGAGAGACCCAGTACTTC CASSLARASRSGGETQYF TRBJ2-5 NA TRBV5-6 many
TGCAGTGCCACCTTTTTCTCGGGACTTCACAATGAGCAGTTCTTC CSATFFSGLHNEQFF TRBJ2-1 NA TRBV20-1 many
TGTGCCTCCGGACGAGAGACCCAGTACTTC CASGRETQYF TRBJ2-5 NA TRBV19 NA
TGCGCCAGCAGCCAGCAGGGTGGCACAGATACGCAGTATTTT CASSQQGGTDTQYF TRBJ2-3 NA TRBV4-3 few